This T cell receptor beta chain comes out of a study of identical twins. Broader study findings: Cord blood beta clonotypes present at high abundance carried fewer insertions; no such pattern appeared in memory repertoires.

Regarding this clonotype: Its cognate antigen is unknown.

The CDR3 is 16 residues long. Looked up from germline, CDR1 is LNHNV and CDR2 is YYDKDF (reference sequence). V was clipped by 6 bases and J by 4 bases, with 21 bases between them. Carrying unique molecular identifiers, the cDNA also gained a universal primer site through template switching. TCRdb re-analysed the 5' RACE reads in MiXCR, keeping a single row per CDR3 protein. The profile shows hundreds of thousands of distinct CDR3 sequences, approximately 13% of them singletons. The data were also submitted as part of a second study, on yellow fever vaccine responses in identical twins.

Sequences were obtained from PBMCs. The TCR originated in a woman aged 18-29 years in good health. This chain uses TRBV15 with TRBJ1-1, with D uncertain. The CDR3 region is CATSLGWVRDGTEAFF. The CDR3 DNA is TGTGCCACCAGTCTGGGATGGGTAAGAGATGGCACTGAAGCTTTCTTT.